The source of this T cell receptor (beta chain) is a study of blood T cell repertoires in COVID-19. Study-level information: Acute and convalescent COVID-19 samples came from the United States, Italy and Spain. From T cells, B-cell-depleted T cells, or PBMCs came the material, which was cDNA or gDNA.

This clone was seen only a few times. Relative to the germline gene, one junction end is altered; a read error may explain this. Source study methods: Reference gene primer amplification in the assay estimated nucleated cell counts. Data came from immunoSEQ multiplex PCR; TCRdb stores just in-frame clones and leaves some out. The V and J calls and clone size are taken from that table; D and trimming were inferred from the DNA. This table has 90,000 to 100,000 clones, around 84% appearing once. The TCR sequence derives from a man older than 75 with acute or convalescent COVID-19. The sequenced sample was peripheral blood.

Written as DNA, the CDR3 is TGTGCCAGTAGAATAGGGGGCTTAAGCCAGCCCCAGCATTTT. Translating it yields CASRIGGLSQPQHF. This chain links TRBV19 with TRBJ1-5; 7 nucleotides align to TRBD1. This CDR3 has 14 residues. Germline CDR1 and CDR2: LNHDA and SQIVND (reference sequence). The full variable domain, in which reference TRBV19 and TRBJ1-5 provide the parts outside the CDR3, is DGGITQSPKYLFRKEGQNVTLSCEQNLNHDAMYWYRQDPGQGLRLIYYSQIVNDFQKGDIAEGYSVSREKKESFPLTVTSAQKNPTAFYLCASRIGGLSQPQHFGDGTRLSIL.